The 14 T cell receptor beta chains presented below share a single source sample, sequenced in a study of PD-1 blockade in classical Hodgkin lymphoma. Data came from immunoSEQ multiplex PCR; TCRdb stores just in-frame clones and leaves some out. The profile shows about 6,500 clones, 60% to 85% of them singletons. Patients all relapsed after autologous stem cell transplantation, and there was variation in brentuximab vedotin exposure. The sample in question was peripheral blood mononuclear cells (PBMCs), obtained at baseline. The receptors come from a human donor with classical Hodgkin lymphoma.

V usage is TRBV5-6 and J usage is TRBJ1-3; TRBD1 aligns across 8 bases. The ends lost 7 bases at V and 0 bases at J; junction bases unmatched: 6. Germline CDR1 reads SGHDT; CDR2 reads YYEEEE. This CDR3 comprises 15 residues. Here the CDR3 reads CASVDRATSGNTIYF. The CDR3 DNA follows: TGTGCCAGCGTGGACAGGGCGACCTCTGGAAACACCATATATTTT.

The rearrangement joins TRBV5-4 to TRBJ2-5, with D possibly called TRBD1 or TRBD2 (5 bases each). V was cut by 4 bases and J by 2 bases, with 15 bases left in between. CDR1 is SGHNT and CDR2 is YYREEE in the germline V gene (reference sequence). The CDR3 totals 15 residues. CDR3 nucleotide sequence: TGTGCCAGCAGCCGGACAATGGGGGAACAAGAGACCCAGTACTTC. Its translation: CASSRTMGEQETQYF.

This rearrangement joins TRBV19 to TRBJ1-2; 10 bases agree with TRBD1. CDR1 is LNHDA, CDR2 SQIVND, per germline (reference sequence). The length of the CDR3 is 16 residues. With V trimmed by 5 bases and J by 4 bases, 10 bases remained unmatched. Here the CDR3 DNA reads TGTGCCAGTAGTTCGACAGGGGGCGCTTCTGGCTATGGCTACACCTTC. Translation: CASSSTGGASGYGYTF.

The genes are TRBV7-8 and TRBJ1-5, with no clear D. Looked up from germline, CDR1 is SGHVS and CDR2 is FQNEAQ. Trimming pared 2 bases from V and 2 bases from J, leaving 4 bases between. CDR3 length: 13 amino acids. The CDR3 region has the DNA TGTGCCAGCAGCTTAAGGGGCAATCAGCCCCAGCATTTT. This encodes CASSLRGNQPQHF.

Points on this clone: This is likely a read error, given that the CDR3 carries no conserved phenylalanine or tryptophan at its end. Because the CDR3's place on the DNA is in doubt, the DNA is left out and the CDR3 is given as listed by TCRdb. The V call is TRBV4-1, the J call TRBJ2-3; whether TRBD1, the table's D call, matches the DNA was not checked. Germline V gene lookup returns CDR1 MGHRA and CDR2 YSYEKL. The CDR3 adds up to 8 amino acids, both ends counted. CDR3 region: CASSQARG.

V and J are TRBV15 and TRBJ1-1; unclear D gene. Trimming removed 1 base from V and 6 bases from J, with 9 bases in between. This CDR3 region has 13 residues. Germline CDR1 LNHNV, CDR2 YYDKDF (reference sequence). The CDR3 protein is CATSRGSGAEAFF. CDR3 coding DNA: TGTGCCACCAGCAGAGGGTCCGGAGCTGAAGCTTTCTTT.

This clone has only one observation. The chain's CDR3 is CASSEGTSGINEQFF. As DNA, the CDR3 is TGTGCCAGCAGTGAAGGGACTAGCGGGATTAATGAGCAGTTCTTC. The J gene is TRBJ2-1, the V gene TRBV2; 12 positions match TRBD2. CDR3 size: 15 residues. With 1 base clipped from V and 7 bases from J, the junction kept 2 bases outside the gene matches. Germline V gene sequence: CDR1 SNHLY, CDR2 FYNNEI.

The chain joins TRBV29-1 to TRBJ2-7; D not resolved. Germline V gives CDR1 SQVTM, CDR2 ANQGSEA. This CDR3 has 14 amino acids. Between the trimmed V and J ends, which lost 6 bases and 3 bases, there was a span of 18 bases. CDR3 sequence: CSVGNLDGLYEQYF. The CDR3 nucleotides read TGCAGCGTGGGAAATTTGGACGGCCTCTACGAGCAGTACTTC.

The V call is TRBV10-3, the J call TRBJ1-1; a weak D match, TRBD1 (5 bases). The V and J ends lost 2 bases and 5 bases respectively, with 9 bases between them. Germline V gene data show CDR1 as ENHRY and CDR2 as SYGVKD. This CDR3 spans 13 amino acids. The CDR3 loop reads CAISEGRQTEAFF. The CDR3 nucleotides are TGTGCCATCAGTGAGGGCAGACAGACTGAAGCTTTCTTT.

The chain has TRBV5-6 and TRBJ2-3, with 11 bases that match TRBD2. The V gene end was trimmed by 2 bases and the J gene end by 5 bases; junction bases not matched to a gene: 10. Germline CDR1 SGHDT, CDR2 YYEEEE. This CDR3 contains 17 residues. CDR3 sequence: CASSFRVVLAGGDTQYF. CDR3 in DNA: TGTGCCAGCAGCTTCCGCGTTGTGCTAGCGGGGGGAGATACGCAGTATTTT.

For the CDR3, the DNA is TGCGCCAGCAGCCAACGCGGCGGGACTGAAGCTTTCTTT. Protein: CASSQRGGTEAFF. V gene TRBV4-3 combines with J gene TRBJ1-1; no clear D gene. The CDR3 totals 13 residues. Between the trimmed V and J ends, which lost 2 bases and 5 bases, there was a span of 9 bases. CDR1 is LGHNA, CDR2 YSLEER, per germline.

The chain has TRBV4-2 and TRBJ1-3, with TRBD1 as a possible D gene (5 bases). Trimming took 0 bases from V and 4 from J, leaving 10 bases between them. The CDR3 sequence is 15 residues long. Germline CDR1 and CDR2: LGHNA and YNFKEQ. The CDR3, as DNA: TGTGCCAGCAGCCAAGAGGGGCTAAGGGGAAACACCATATATTTT. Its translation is CASSQEGLRGNTIYF.

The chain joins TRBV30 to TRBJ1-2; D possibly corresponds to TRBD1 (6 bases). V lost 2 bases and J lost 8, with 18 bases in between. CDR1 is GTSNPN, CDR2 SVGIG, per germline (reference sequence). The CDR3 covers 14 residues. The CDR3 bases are TGTGCCTGGAGTCCGACAGGTCTCTCTCTGGGCTACACCTTC. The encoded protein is CAWSPTGLSLGYTF. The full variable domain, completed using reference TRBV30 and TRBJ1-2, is SQTIHQWPATLVQPVGSPLSLECTVEGTSNPNLYWYRQAAGRGLQLLFYSVGIGQISSEVPQNLSASRPQDRQFILSSKKLLLSDSGFYLCAWSPTGLSLGYTFGSGTRLTVV.

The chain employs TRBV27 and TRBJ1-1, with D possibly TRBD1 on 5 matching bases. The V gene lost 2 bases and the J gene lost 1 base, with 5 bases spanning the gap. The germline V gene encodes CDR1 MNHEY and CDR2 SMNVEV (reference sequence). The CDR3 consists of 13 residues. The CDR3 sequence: CASSLGGNTEAFF. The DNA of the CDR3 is TGTGCCAGCAGTTTAGGGGGGAACACTGAAGCTTTCTTT.